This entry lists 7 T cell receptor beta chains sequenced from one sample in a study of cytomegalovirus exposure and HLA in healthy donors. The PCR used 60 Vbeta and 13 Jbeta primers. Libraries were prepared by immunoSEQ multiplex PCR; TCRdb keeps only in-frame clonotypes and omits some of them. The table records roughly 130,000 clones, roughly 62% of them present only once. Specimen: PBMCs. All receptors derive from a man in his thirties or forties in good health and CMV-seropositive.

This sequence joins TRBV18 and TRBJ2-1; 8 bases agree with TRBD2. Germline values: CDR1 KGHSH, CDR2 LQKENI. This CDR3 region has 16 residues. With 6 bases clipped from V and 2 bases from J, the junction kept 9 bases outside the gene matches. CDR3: CASSRPSGRAYNEQFF. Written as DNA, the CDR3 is TGTGCCAGCTCGCGCCCGAGCGGGAGAGCCTACAATGAGCAGTTCTTC.

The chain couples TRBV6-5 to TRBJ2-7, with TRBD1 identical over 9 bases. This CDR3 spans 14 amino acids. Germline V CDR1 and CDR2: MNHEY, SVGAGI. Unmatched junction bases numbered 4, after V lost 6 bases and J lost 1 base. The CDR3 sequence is CASRTGGRSYEQYF. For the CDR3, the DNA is TGTGCCAGCAGAACAGGGGGCCGTTCCTACGAGCAGTACTTC.

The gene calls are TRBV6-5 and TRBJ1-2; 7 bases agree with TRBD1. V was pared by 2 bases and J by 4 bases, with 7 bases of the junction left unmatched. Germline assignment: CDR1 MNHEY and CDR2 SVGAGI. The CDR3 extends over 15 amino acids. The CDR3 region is CASSYRGGWSYGYTF. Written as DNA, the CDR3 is TGTGCCAGCAGTTACAGAGGGGGCTGGAGCTATGGCTACACCTTC.

CDR3 coding DNA: TGTGCCACCAGCAGCCGGGCTTTTAGCGGGATTGGAGAGACCCAGTACTTC. Residues: CATSSRAFSGIGETQYF. V is TRBV15 and J is TRBJ2-5; 8 nucleotides line up with TRBD2. CDR1 and CDR2 from the germline V gene are LNHNV and YYDKDF (reference sequence). The CDR3 spans 17 residues. With 3 bases clipped from V and 4 bases from J, the junction kept 13 bases outside the gene matches.

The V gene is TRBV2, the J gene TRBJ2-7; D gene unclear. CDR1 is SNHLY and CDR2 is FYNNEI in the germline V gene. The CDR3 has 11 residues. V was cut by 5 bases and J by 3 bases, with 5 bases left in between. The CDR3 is CASSSFYEQYF. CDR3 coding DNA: TGTGCCAGCAGTTCCTTCTACGAGCAGTACTTC.

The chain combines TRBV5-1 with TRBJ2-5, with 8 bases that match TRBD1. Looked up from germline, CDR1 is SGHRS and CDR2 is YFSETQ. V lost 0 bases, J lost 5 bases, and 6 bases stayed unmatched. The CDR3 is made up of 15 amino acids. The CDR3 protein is CASSLVGRGRETQYF. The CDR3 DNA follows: TGCGCCAGCAGCTTGGTCGGCAGGGGGCGGGAGACCCAGTACTTC. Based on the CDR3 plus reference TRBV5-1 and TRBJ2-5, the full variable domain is KAGVTQTPRYLIKTRGQQVTLSCSPISGHRSVSWYQQTPGQGLQFLFEYFSETQRNKGNFPGRFSGRQFSNSRSEMNVSTLELGDSALYLCASSLVGRGRETQYFGPGTRLLVL.

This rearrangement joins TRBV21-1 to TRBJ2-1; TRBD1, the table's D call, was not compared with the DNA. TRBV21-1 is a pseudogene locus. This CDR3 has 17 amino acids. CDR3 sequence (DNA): TGTGCCAGCAGCTCCCCCCAAGGGGACAGGGCTCACAATGAGCAGTTCTTC. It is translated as CASSSPQGDRAHNEQFF.